The entry below describes one T cell receptor beta chain. TCRdb's table, derived via immunoSEQ multiplex PCR, lists solely in-frame clones and lacks some. The table has nearly 1,000,000 clones, approximately 80% seen once. This CDR3 has 13 residues. Trimming removed 4 bases from V and 2 bases from J, with 9 bases in between. In germline, CDR1 is SGHRS, CDR2 YFSETQ. This record belongs to a study of shared clonotypes between healthy human individuals. This TCR was sampled from a man between 18 and 29 years old in good health. The sequencing input was memory CD4+ T cells sorted from blood. Stated subset: CD45RA-negative fraction. The genes are TRBV5-1 and TRBJ1-2; perhaps TRBD1 as D (5 bases). The CDR3 here is CASSKEGNYGYTF. The CDR3 DNA reads TGCGCCAGCAGCAAGGAGGGGAACTATGGCTACACCTTC.